These T cell receptor beta chains were read from a single sample in a study of human T cells and chemical hapten exposure. TCRdb independently ran MiXCR on the RACE reads; one entry per CDR3 protein. The table includes approximately 340,000 distinct CDR3 sequences, around 6.9% detected once. This material consisted of whole blood, taken in connection with sensitization to the hapten diphenylcyclopropenone (DPC). The receptor set was obtained from a woman between 18 and 29 years old with alopecia areata. Some clones in this sample may be carry-over from other donors' samples. CDR3s include the opening cysteine and the closing phenylalanine or tryptophan. Fields, in order: D gene, V gene, J gene, clone size, CDR3 length, CDR3 DNA, CDR3 protein. The D gene is left open where the match is weak. Size is omitted from some rows. Given values are once, few, many or a class for expanded clones.

NA	TRBV12-3/TRBV12-4	TRBJ2-7	many	14	TGTGCCAGCAGTTTTGAGAGGGGAACCTACGAGCAGTACTTC	CASSFERGTYEQYF
NA	TRBV11-3	TRBJ2-1	many	16	TGTGCCAGCAGCTTTCAGGCTACTTCAGGGTACAATGAGCAGTTCTTC	CASSFQATSGYNEQFF
NA	TRBV6-6	TRBJ2-1	many	14	TGTGCCAGCAGTTCCCCGGGAACCTACAATGAGCAGTTCTTC	CASSSPGTYNEQFF
NA	TRBV7-2	TRBJ2-2	many	15	TGTGCCAGCAGCTTAGCGCTGACAGTACCCGGGGAGCTGTTTTTT	CASSLALTVPGELFF
TRBD2	TRBV7-9	TRBJ2-1	many	17	TGTGCCAGCAGCTTACTCAGCGGGGGGGCCATAAAGAATGAGCAGTTCTTC	CASSLLSGGAIKNEQFF
NA	TRBV5-1	TRBJ1-2	few	15	TGCGCCAGCAGCTCTATAACGGGATCACCCTATGGCTACACCTTC	CASSSITGSPYGYTF
TRBD2	TRBV20-1	TRBJ2-3	NA	16	TGCAGTGCTAGAGAAGGACTAGCGGGGCAGACAGATACGCAGTATTTT	CSAREGLAGQTDTQYF
NA	TRBV20-1	TRBJ1-6	NA	14	TGCAGTGCTAGAGGGGTCAGGGACAATTCACCCCTCCACTTT	CSARGVRDNSPLHF
NA	TRBV5-1	TRBJ2-5	NA	13	TGCGCCAGCAGCCAAATATCTGAAGAGACCCAGTACTTC	CASSQISEETQYF
NA	TRBV12-3/TRBV12-4	TRBJ1-5	many	14	TGTGCCAGCAGACCTGGGGGGCTGCTAGGGCCCCAGCATTTT	CASRPGGLLGPQHF
NA	TRBV28	TRBJ2-7	NA	18	TGTGCCAGCAGGCATGATTACCGGGACTCCGAAGACTCCTACGAGCAGTACTTC	CASRHDYRDSEDSYEQYF
NA	TRBV6-1	TRBJ2-4	few	16	TGTGCCAGCAGTGAAGGCCAGACAGTAGCCAAAAACATTCAGTACTTC	CASSEGQTVAKNIQYF
NA	TRBV12-3/TRBV12-4	TRBJ1-5	many	14	TGTGCCAGCAGTTTAATGGGGAGCAATCAGCCCCAGCATTTT	CASSLMGSNQPQHF
NA	TRBV28	TRBJ2-5	few	14	TGTGCCAGCGATGGAGGTGGAGTAATAGAGACCCAGTACTTC	CASDGGGVIETQYF
NA	TRBV4-3	TRBJ2-3	many	16	TGCGCCAGCAGCCAAGATGGGGCAGCAACTAGAGATACGCAGTATTTT	CASSQDGAATRDTQYF
TRBD1	TRBV27	TRBJ1-1	NA	15	TGTGCCAGCAGTCAACAGGGGATACTGAACACTGAAGCTTTCTTT	CASSQQGILNTEAFF